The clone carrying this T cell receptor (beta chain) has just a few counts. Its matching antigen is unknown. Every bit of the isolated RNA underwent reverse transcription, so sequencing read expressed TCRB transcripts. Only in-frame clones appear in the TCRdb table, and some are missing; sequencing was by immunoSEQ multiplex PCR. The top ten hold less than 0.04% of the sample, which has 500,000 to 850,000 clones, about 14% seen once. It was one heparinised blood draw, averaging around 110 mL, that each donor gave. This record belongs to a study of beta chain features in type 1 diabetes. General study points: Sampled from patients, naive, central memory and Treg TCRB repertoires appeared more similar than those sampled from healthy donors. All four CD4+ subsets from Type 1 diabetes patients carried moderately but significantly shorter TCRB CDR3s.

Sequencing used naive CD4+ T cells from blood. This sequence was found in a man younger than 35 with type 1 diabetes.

This CDR3 reads CASSSFQGSGANVLTF. The CDR3 region has the DNA TGTGCCAGCAGTTCCTTTCAGGGCTCTGGGGCCAACGTCCTGACTTTC. The chain carries TRBV27 and TRBJ2-6; D is perhaps TRBD1 (5 bases). The length of the CDR3 is 16 residues. CDR1 is MNHEY, CDR2 SMNVEV, per germline (reference sequence). V lost 4 bases to trimming and J lost 0 bases, with 10 bases between them.